A selection of T cell receptor beta chains follows, all from one sample in a study of blood T cell repertoires in COVID-19. Method: immunoSEQ multiplex PCR; TCRdb's copy keeps in-frame clones and lacks some. The sample shows 250,000 to 350,000 clones, 70% to 90% of them seen only once. Sequencing used PBMCs or T cells enriched from blood (not recorded which). These receptors were collected from a woman aged 55 to 70 in a cohort exposed to, infected with or recovered from COVID-19 (not recorded which). Both conserved end residues are part of each CDR3. The order of the fields is J gene, clone size, D gene, V gene, CDR3 protein, CDR3 DNA. D genes are given only for firm matches. Rows may omit the clone size; those that give it use once, few, many or a size class.

J: TRBJ1-6; size: .; D: .; V: TRBV4-2; CDR3: CASSGQNNSPLHF; DNA: TGTGCCAGCAGCGGGCAGAATAATTCACCCCTCCACTTT
J: TRBJ1-5; size: .; D: .; V: TRBV7-2; CDR3: CASSLTPGYQPQHF; DNA: TGTGCCAGCAGCCTAACCCCGGGTTACCAGCCCCAGCATTTT
J: TRBJ2-2; size: .; D: .; V: TRBV28; CDR3: CASSPTVTGELFF; DNA: TGTGCCAGCAGTCCCACGGTGACCGGGGAGCTGTTTTTT
J: TRBJ1-1; size: .; D: .; V: TRBV21-1; CDR3: CASSKGGLGTEAFF; DNA: TGTGCCAGCAGCAAAGGGGGGCTTGGCACTGAAGCTTTCTTT
J: TRBJ1-2; size: .; D: TRBD1; V: TRBV28; CDR3: CASSLGGQATNYGYTF; DNA: TGTGCCAGCAGTTTGGGGGGACAGGCTACTAACTATGGCTACACCTTC
J: TRBJ2-2; size: .; D: TRBD2; V: TRBV2; CDR3: CASRGLAGATGELFF; DNA: TGTGCCAGTAGGGGACTAGCGGGAGCCACCGGGGAGCTGTTTTTT
J: TRBJ2-1; size: once; D: .; V: TRBV30; CDR3: CAWSVPLAEQFF; DNA: TGTGCCTGGAGTGTACCCCTGGCTGAGCAGTTCTTC
J: TRBJ2-7; size: .; D: TRBD2; V: TRBV3-1/TRBV3-2; CDR3: CASSRAGSSYEQYF; DNA: TGTGCCAGCAGCCGAGCGGGGTCCTCCTACGAGCAGTACTTC
J: TRBJ2-1; size: .; D: TRBD1; V: TRBV2; CDR3: CASRPLVKTGTEQFF; DNA: TGTGCCAGCAGGCCCCTTGTGAAGACAGGGACTGAGCAGTTCTTC
J: TRBJ2-5; size: .; D: TRBD2; V: TRBV19; CDR3: CASSPGTSTRKTQYF; DNA: TGTGCCAGTAGTCCAGGGACTAGCACACGTAAGACCCAGTACTTC
J: TRBJ2-1; size: .; D: TRBD2; V: TRBV18; CDR3: CASSPSKRELNEQFF; DNA: TGTGCCAGCTCACCGTCGAAGCGGGAGTTAAATGAGCAGTTCTTC
J: TRBJ1-2; size: .; D: .; V: TRBV7-9; CDR3: CASSQSGQIRYGYTF; DNA: TGTGCCAGCAGCCAATCAGGTCAGATTCGCTATGGCTACACCTTC
J: TRBJ1-4; size: .; D: TRBD1; V: TRBV11-2; CDR3: CASRATGNEKLFF; DNA: TGTGCCAGCAGAGCGACAGGGAATGAAAAACTGTTTTTT
J: TRBJ2-7; size: .; D: TRBD1; V: TRBV23-1; CDR3: CASSQSGGQGPSYEQYF; DNA: TGCGCCAGCAGTCAATCGGGGGGACAGGGGCCTTCCTACGAGCAGTACTTC
J: TRBJ2-6; size: .; D: .; V: TRBV6-5; CDR3: CASSYESAGANVLTF; DNA: TGTGCCAGCAGTTACGAGTCTGCTGGGGCCAACGTCCTGACTTTC
J: TRBJ2-1; size: .; D: TRBD2; V: TRBV29-1; CDR3: CSVRSGRTPNEQFF; DNA: TGCAGCGTCCGAAGCGGGAGGACCCCCAATGAGCAGTTCTTC
J: TRBJ1-1; size: .; D: TRBD1; V: TRBV5-1; CDR3: CASSLDRGRMSGNTEAFF; DNA: TGCGCCAGCAGCCTGGACAGGGGGCGAATGAGTGGGAACACTGAAGCTTTCTTT
J: TRBJ2-6; size: .; D: .; V: TRBV28; CDR3: CASSSSEYSGANVLTF; DNA: TGTGCCAGCAGTTCCAGCGAATACTCTGGGGCCAACGTCCTGACTTTC
J: TRBJ2-7; size: .; D: TRBD2; V: TRBV27; CDR3: CASSAPGRSSYEQYF; DNA: TGTGCCAGCAGTGCCCCCGGGAGGAGCTCCTACGAGCAGTACTTC
J: TRBJ2-5; size: .; D: TRBD2; V: TRBV5-4; CDR3: CASSLSGGSETQYF; DNA: TGTGCCAGCAGCTTGTCGGGGGGTTCAGAGACCCAGTACTTC
J: TRBJ2-7; size: .; D: .; V: TRBV28; CDR3: CASQGNPYEQYF; DNA: TGTGCCAGTCAGGGGAACCCCTACGAGCAGTACTTC
J: TRBJ2-1; size: .; D: .; V: TRBV7-9; CDR3: CASSPIGGARYNEQFF; DNA: TGTGCCAGCAGCCCCATTGGGGGGGCGCGATACAATGAGCAGTTCTTC
J: TRBJ2-3; size: .; D: .; V: TRBV28; CDR3: CASSLFSGTDTQYF; DNA: TGTGCCAGCAGTTTATTTAGCGGCACAGATACGCAGTATTTT
J: TRBJ1-6; size: .; D: .; V: TRBV6-5; CDR3: CASSYMSAGRNSPLHF; DNA: TGTGCCAGCAGTTACATGTCAGCAGGAAGGAATTCACCCCTCCACTTT
J: TRBJ2-1; size: .; D: TRBD2; V: TRBV5-1; CDR3: CASSASGWSYNEQFF; DNA: TGCGCCAGCAGCGCTAGCGGGTGGTCCTACAATGAGCAGTTCTTC
J: TRBJ2-7; size: .; D: TRBD1; V: TRBV28; CDR3: CASSRLGTGESEQYF; DNA: TGTGCCAGCAGTAGACTCGGGACAGGGGAGAGCGAGCAGTACTTC